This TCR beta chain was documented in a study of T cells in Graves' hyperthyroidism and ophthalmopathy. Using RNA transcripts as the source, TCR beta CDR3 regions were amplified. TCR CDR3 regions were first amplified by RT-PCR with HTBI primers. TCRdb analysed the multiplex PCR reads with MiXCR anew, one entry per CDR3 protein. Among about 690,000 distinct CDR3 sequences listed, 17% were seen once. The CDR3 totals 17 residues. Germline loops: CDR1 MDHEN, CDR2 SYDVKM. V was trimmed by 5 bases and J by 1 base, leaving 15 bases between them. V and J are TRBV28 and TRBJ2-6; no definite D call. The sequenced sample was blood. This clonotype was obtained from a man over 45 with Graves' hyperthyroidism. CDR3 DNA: TGTGCCAGCAGTCCCGTATTCGGCAGGTCTGGGGCCAACGTCCTGACTTTC. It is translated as CASSPVFGRSGANVLTF.